The 19 T cell receptor beta chains reported below all come from one sample, sequenced in a study of control samples from healthy donors and cancer patients. Sequencing was performed with immunoSEQ multiplex PCR; in TCRdb, only in-frame clones are kept and a portion is missing. The sample includes some 250,000 clones, roughly 80% seen only once; the top ten take approximately 12%. The sample comprised PBMCs. The receptors here all came from a woman aged 60-75 years with lung cancer.

The chain recombines TRBV5-1 with TRBJ2-1; maybe TRBD2 (5 bases). Trimming took 4 bases from V and 0 from J, leaving 17 bases between them. The CDR3 spans 17 residues. From germline, CDR1 is SGHRS and CDR2 YFSETQ. CDR3 protein: CASSPGGGSLSYNEQFF. DNA for the CDR3: TGCGCCAGCAGCCCCGGAGGTGGGAGCCTCTCCTACAATGAGCAGTTCTTC. Variable domain in full (rest from reference TRBV5-1 and TRBJ2-1): KAGVTQTPRYLIKTRGQQVTLSCSPISGHRSVSWYQQTPGQGLQFLFEYFSETQRNKGNFPGRFSGRQFSNSRSEMNVSTLELGDSALYLCASSPGGGSLSYNEQFFGPGTRLTVL.

The V call is TRBV27, the J call TRBJ2-6; D unclear. This CDR3 is built from 16 residues. Trimming removed 4 bases from V and 0 bases from J, with 10 bases in between. CDR1 and CDR2 from the germline V gene are MNHEY and SMNVEV (reference sequence). The CDR3 sequence: CASSYWTRSGANVLTF. The CDR3 region has the DNA TGTGCCAGCAGTTACTGGACCCGCTCTGGGGCCAACGTCCTGACTTTC.

The rearrangement joins TRBV6-2 or TRBV6-3 to TRBJ2-5; the match to TRBD2 covers 7 bases. The CDR3 loop spans 17 amino acids. The V gene's germline CDR1 is MNHEY and CDR2 SVGEGT. J was trimmed by 2 bases and V by 6 bases; bases with no gene match: 15. The CDR3 sequence is CASSLGLLAGAQETQYF. The CDR3 DNA reads TGTGCCAGCAGCCTCGGTTTGTTGGCGGGAGCACAAGAGACCCAGTACTTC.

J is TRBJ1-2 and V is TRBV6-5, with D unresolved. Germline assignment: CDR1 MNHEY and CDR2 SVGAGI. This CDR3 has 15 residues. The V end was cut by 6 bases, the J end by 8 bases, with 22 bases between. CDR3 bases: TGTGCCAGCAGAGTTTTGCCTCAGGTGCCTGTGGGCTACACCTTC. This translates into CASRVLPQVPVGYTF.

This clone was seen a single time. The genes are TRBV11-3 and TRBJ2-2, with 8 bases that match TRBD2. The CDR3 has 15 residues. Germline V gene data show CDR1 as SGHNT and CDR2 as YENEEA. V trimming: 1 base; J trimming: 4 bases; junction bases outside the gene matches: 2. CDR3 coding DNA: TGTGCCAGCAGCTTAGGACTAGCGAGCACCGGGGAGCTGTTTTTT. As protein: CASSLGLASTGELFF.

This chain joins TRBV7-3 and TRBJ2-1, with TRBD2 matching 10 bases. This CDR3 contains 15 residues. J was trimmed by 3 bases and V by 5 bases; bases with no gene match: 4. Germline V lookup: CDR1 SGHTA, CDR2 FQGTGA. This CDR3 reads CASSLTSGDYNEQFF. The CDR3, as DNA: TGTGCCAGCAGCCTCACTAGCGGGGACTACAATGAGCAGTTCTTC.

V usage is TRBV7-6 and J usage is TRBJ2-3, with 7 bases lining up with TRBD1. Trimming cost V 4 bases and J 0 bases; bases outside gene matches: 4. Germline V gives CDR1 SGHVS, CDR2 FNYEAQ. This CDR3 is 15 amino acids long. In nucleotides, the CDR3 is TGTGCCAGCAGCTATACAGGGGCTAGCACAGATACGCAGTATTTT. Translated: CASSYTGASTDTQYF. Complete variable domain (other parts from reference TRBV7-6 and TRBJ2-3): GAGVSQSPRYKVTKRGQDVALRCDPISGHVSLYWYRQALGQGPEFLTYFNYEAQQDKSGLPNDRFSAERPEGSISTLTIQRTEQRDSAMYRCASSYTGASTDTQYFGPGTRLTVL.

The rearrangement links TRBV27 to TRBJ2-7; D possibly corresponds to TRBD2 (5 bases). The CDR3 loop spans 15 amino acids. V gave up 4 bases and J gave up 9 bases, with 22 bases separating them. Germline V gene data show CDR1 as MNHEY and CDR2 as SMNVEV (reference sequence). This chain's CDR3 is CASSSGWTDQEGQYF. CDR3 in DNA: TGTGCCAGCAGTTCCGGATGGACGGACCAAGAGGGGCAGTACTTC.

V is TRBV2 and J is TRBJ2-1; D possibly corresponds to TRBD2 (6 bases). Trimming pared 8 bases from V and 9 bases from J, leaving 17 bases between. The germline V gene encodes CDR1 SNHLY and CDR2 FYNNEI. The CDR3 runs to 13 residues. Written as DNA, the CDR3 is TGTGCCAGCGGCCTCGAGGGACTTGGTGAGCAGTTCTTC. It yields the protein CASGLEGLGEQFF.

J is TRBJ2-1 and V is TRBV6-1; 7 bases are shared with TRBD2. This CDR3 region has 13 residues. The germline V gene encodes CDR1 MNHNS and CDR2 SASEGT. J gave up 15 bases and V 1 base, and 9 bases lay outside the gene matches. The chain's CDR3 is CASSEEVGGSGFF. CDR3 DNA: TGTGCCAGCAGTGAAGAGGTTGGCGGGAGTGGGTTCTTC.

The V call is TRBV5-1, the J call TRBJ1-1, with D possibly being TRBD1 (6 bases). The CDR3 length is 14 residues. The ends were cut back, 1 base at V and 2 bases at J, with 9 bases in the middle. CDR1 is SGHRS, CDR2 YFSETQ, per germline. CDR3 DNA sequence: TGCGCCAGCAGCTTGAGGACAGCAAACACTGAAGCTTTCTTT. Translation gives CASSLRTANTEAFF.

This chain uses TRBV5-8 with TRBJ2-1; TRBD2 matches 7 bases. There are 16 residues in the CDR3. Germline CDR1 SGHTS, CDR2 YDEGEE. V lost 4 bases to trimming and J lost 1 base; unmatched junction nucleotides: 8. DNA of the CDR3: TGTGCCAGCAGCACCCCGCTAGCGGTTTCCTACAATGAGCAGTTCTTC. Protein product: CASSTPLAVSYNEQFF.

The chain couples TRBV6-6 to TRBJ1-1; unclear D gene. Germline V gene data show CDR1 as MNHNY and CDR2 as SVGAGI (reference sequence). The CDR3 runs 15 residues. The germline V and J ends were trimmed by 7 bases and 5 bases, with 20 bases remaining between them. The CDR3 region is CASIPTRAGGTEAFF. The DNA of the CDR3 is TGTGCCAGCATCCCTACCCGGGCAGGTGGGACTGAAGCTTTCTTT.

V is TRBV27 and J is TRBJ2-3, with TRBD2 identical over 7 bases. The CDR3 has 16 residues. Germline-derived CDR1 and CDR2 are MNHEY and SMNVEV (reference sequence). V gave up 3 bases and J gave up 2 bases; unmatched junction bases: 8. The CDR3 here is CASSFRPAGYTDTQYF. CDR3 bases: TGTGCCAGCAGTTTTAGGCCAGCGGGATACACAGATACGCAGTATTTT.

V and J are TRBV4-1 and TRBJ2-1, with D hard to call. Trimming took 1 base from V and 4 from J, leaving 2 bases between them. The CDR3 sequence is 12 residues long. Per germline, CDR1 MGHRA and CDR2 YSYEKL. The CDR3: CASSQAYNEQFF. CDR3 DNA sequence: TGCGCCAGCAGCCAAGCGTACAATGAGCAGTTCTTC.

Only one count was recorded for this clone. A junction boundary mismatches the germline segment, possibly from a read error. The gene calls are TRBV7-7 and TRBJ2-2; 9 bases fit TRBD2. The germline V gene encodes CDR1 SSHAT and CDR2 FNYEAQ (reference sequence). The CDR3 extends over 14 amino acids. CDR3 DNA sequence: TGTGCTAGCAGCTTGGAGCGGGGGGTCGGGGAGCTGTTTTTT. Translation: CASSLERGVGELFF.

The rearrangement links TRBV7-2 to TRBJ1-3; D not certain. Trimming pared 2 bases from V and 4 bases from J, leaving 6 bases between. Germline V lookup: CDR1 SGHTA, CDR2 FQGNSA. The CDR3 extends over 13 amino acids. The CDR3 nucleotides read TGTGCCAGCAGCTTAATAGAGGGAAACACCATATATTTT. Residues: CASSLIEGNTIYF.

This clone was counted a few times. The V gene is TRBV5-1, the J gene TRBJ1-2; no clear D gene. This CDR3 region has 16 residues. From germline, CDR1 is SGHRS and CDR2 YFSETQ. Between the trimmed V and J ends, which lost 5 bases and 2 bases, there was a span of 19 bases. The CDR3 DNA reads TGCGCCAGCAGACCCCCCGGACGGACGGTAAACTATGGCTACACCTTC. Residues: CASRPPGRTVNYGYTF.

The table lists this clone with a count of one. The chain joins TRBV10-3 to TRBJ1-1, with D perhaps matching TRBD1 (5 bases). CDR1 ENHRY and CDR2 SYGVKD come from the germline V gene. This CDR3 has 13 residues. The ends were cut back, 7 bases at V and 6 bases at J, with 15 bases in the middle. CDR3 residues: CAIKREGRAEAFF. The DNA for the CDR3 is TGTGCCATCAAGCGAGAGGGGAGGGCTGAAGCTTTCTTT.